This T cell receptor (beta chain) appears in the sequencing data of a study of blood T cell repertoires in COVID-19. Study summary: The samples span acute and convalescent COVID-19 from the United States, Italy and Spain. Sample material is recorded as cDNA or gDNA derived from T cells, B-cell-depleted T cells, or PBMCs.

Authors' analysis steps: Reference gene primers were amplified, and this amplification served to estimate nucleated cell counts. Clones were read by immunoSEQ multiplex PCR, and TCRdb kept only the in-frame ones, dropping some. V and J calls and clone size are those listed in that table; D and trimming were worked out from the DNA. The table records approximately 260,000 clones, around 88% of them present only once. This clone was counted a single time. Participants' reported clinical history set cohort assignment. This CDR3 comprises 13 residues. V shed 10 bases, J shed 4 bases, and the junction held 5 bases outside the gene matches. The germline CDR1 and CDR2 sequences are SGHNT and YYREEE (reference sequence).

The chain combines TRBV5-4 with TRBJ2-6; 7 bases are shared with TRBD1. The sequence was obtained from a woman aged 40-49 years with acute COVID-19. Material for sequencing was PBMCs or T cells enriched from blood (not recorded which). The DNA for the CDR3 is TGTGCCGAGGGGGCAGCAGGGGCCAACGTCCTGACTTTC. Amino acids: CAEGAAGANVLTF.